This entry lists 15 T cell receptor beta chains sequenced from one sample in a study of control samples from healthy donors and cancer patients. Clones were read by immunoSEQ multiplex PCR, and TCRdb kept only the in-frame ones, dropping some. The sample shows around 130,000 clones, about 88% of them seen only once. Sequences were obtained from blood. These TCRs come from a man aged 45-65 years in good health.

This chain connects TRBV3-1 (or the pseudogene TRBV3-2) to TRBJ1-4; 9 positions match TRBD1. J lost 6 bases, V lost 1 base, and 6 bases had no gene match. Germline-derived CDR1 and CDR2 are LGHDT and YNNKEL (reference sequence). The length of the CDR3 is 16 residues. CDR3 loop: CASSQALTGGDEKLFF. CDR3 DNA sequence: TGTGCCAGCAGCCAAGCCTTGACAGGGGGGGATGAAAAACTGTTTTTT.

This chain joins TRBV7-3 and TRBJ1-6; D is uncertain. Germline V gene lookup returns CDR1 SGHTA and CDR2 FQGTGA. CDR3 length: 13 residues. V was clipped by 5 bases and J by 7 bases, with 9 bases between them. In nucleotides, the CDR3 is TGTGCCAGCAGCCCAGACGGGAATTCACCCCTCCACTTT. Amino acid sequence: CASSPDGNSPLHF.

This clone is a singleton in its sample. The chain carries TRBV5-1 and TRBJ2-2, with no clear D. The CDR3 contains 15 residues. V gave up 3 bases and J gave up 1 base, with 10 bases separating them. Germline CDR1 SGHRS, CDR2 YFSETQ. CDR3 DNA sequence: TGCGCCAGCAGCTCAAAATCTCAGAACACCGGGGAGCTGTTTTTT. Protein product: CASSSKSQNTGELFF.

This clone showed up just once. V is TRBV30 and J is TRBJ2-1; D unclear. Per germline, CDR1 GTSNPN and CDR2 SVGIG (reference sequence). The CDR3 has 11 amino acids. V was clipped by 3 bases and J by 4 bases, with 4 bases between them. DNA for the CDR3: TGTGCCTGGAGAACTTACAATGAGCAGTTCTTC. Translating it yields CAWRTYNEQFF.

CDR3 in amino acids: CASSSPGGAYEQYF. The CDR3, as DNA: TGTGCCAGCAGCTCACCCGGGGGGGCCTACGAGCAGTACTTC. The chain is built from TRBV5-5 and TRBJ2-7; 8 bases align to TRBD2. Germline V gene sequence: CDR1 SGHKS, CDR2 YYEKEE (reference sequence). The CDR3 is made up of 14 amino acids. J gave up 2 bases and V 3 bases, and 4 bases lay outside the gene matches. The full variable domain, its missing parts supplied by reference TRBV5-5 and TRBJ2-7, is DAGVTQSPTHLIKTRGQQVTLRCSPISGHKSVSWYQQVLGQGPQFIFQYYEKEERGRGNFPDRFSARQFPNYSSELNVNALLLGDSALYLCASSSPGGAYEQYFGPGTRLTVT.

J is TRBJ1-2 and V is TRBV19; 7 bases line up with TRBD1. The CDR3 length is 16 residues. The V segment lost 2 bases and the J segment 3 bases; nucleotides outside the gene matches: 9. Germline V gene lookup returns CDR1 LNHDA and CDR2 SQIVND (reference sequence). Here the CDR3 reads CASSIRSPGQDYGYTF. The CDR3 DNA follows: TGTGCCAGTAGTATAAGGTCCCCAGGACAGGACTATGGCTACACCTTC.

The V and J genes are TRBV9 and TRBJ1-2; D possibly corresponds to TRBD1 (5 bases). CDR3 length: 15 residues. V was shortened by 0 bases and J by 2 bases, with 11 bases between the two germline ends. CDR1 and CDR2 from the germline V gene are SGDLS and YYNGEE. CDR3 protein: CASSVGWGSNYGYTF. The DNA for the CDR3 is TGTGCCAGCAGCGTAGGGTGGGGCTCCAACTATGGCTACACCTTC. The full variable domain, rest sourced from reference TRBV9 and TRBJ1-2, is DSGVTQTPKHLITATGQRVTLRCSPRSGDLSVYWYQQSLDQGLQFLIQYYNGEERAKGNILERFSAQQFPDLHSELNLSSLELGDSALYFCASSVGWGSNYGYTFGSGTRLTVV.

J is TRBJ2-2 and V is TRBV28; 8 nucleotides line up with TRBD1. Germline assignment: CDR1 MDHEN and CDR2 SYDVKM. With 5 bases clipped from V and 6 bases from J, the junction kept 11 bases outside the gene matches. CDR3 length: 16 amino acids. The DNA of the CDR3 is TGTGCCAGCAGTCTTGACAGGGGCTGGTACTCCGGGGAGCTGTTTTTT. Translated: CASSLDRGWYSGELFF.

This clone ranks as medium-sized. The V call is TRBV2, the J call TRBJ2-3, with D perhaps TRBD1 or TRBD2 (6 bases each). This CDR3 region has 15 residues. Looked up from germline, CDR1 is SNHLY and CDR2 is FYNNEI. Trimming shortened V by 4 bases and J by 2 bases, and 13 bases separated the two germline ends. CDR3 nucleotides: TGTGCCAGCAGTGGTACGGGGGCCTACACAGATACGCAGTATTTT. Encoded protein: CASSGTGAYTDTQYF.

V usage is TRBV2 and J usage is TRBJ2-2; D is possibly TRBD1 (6 bases). The CDR3 runs 13 residues. V shed 6 bases and J shed 7 bases, with 12 bases lying between them. Germline CDR1 is SNHLY and CDR2 is FYNNEI. CDR3 in amino acids: CASRQGKGGELFF. The CDR3 nucleotides read TGTGCCAGCAGACAGGGTAAAGGCGGGGAGCTGTTTTTT.

The chain links TRBV6-9 to TRBJ2-5; 16 bases line up with TRBD2. J gave up 5 bases and V 0 bases, and 12 bases lay outside the gene matches. CDR1 and CDR2 (germline): MNHGY, SVAAGI. The length of the CDR3 is 20 residues. The CDR3 DNA reads as TGTGCCAGCAGTTATTCCGTTGGGACTAGCGGGGGGGAATCATATGAGACCCAGTACTTC. This gives the protein CASSYSVGTSGGESYETQYF.

This clone is a singleton in its sample. This sample also contains other DNA sequences that code for the same CDR3. J is TRBJ2-7 and V is TRBV6-5; D may be TRBD1 (5 bases). Per the germline V gene, CDR1 is MNHEY and CDR2 is SVGAGI. This CDR3 comprises 14 residues. Between the trimmed V and J ends, which lost 5 bases and 2 bases, there was a span of 13 bases. CDR3 residues: CASSNRQPPYEQYF. CDR3 coding DNA: TGTGCCAGCAGTAACCGACAGCCGCCCTACGAGCAGTACTTC.

This clone was seen a few times. The V and J genes are TRBV5-1 and TRBJ1-4, with 7 positions matching TRBD1. The CDR3 has 16 amino acids. Germline V CDR1 and CDR2: SGHRS, YFSETQ. Trimming at V came to 0 bases and at J to 7 bases, leaving 9 bases not matched to a gene. The CDR3 DNA reads TGCGCCAGCAGCTTGGCGGCGGGGCAGGGGGGTGAAAAACTGTTTTTT. Translated, it gives CASSLAAGQGGEKLFF.

This clone came up a few times. This chain connects TRBV5-1 to TRBJ2-7; 7 nucleotides align to TRBD1. The CDR3 contains 14 residues. J was trimmed by 6 bases and V by 1 base; bases with no gene match: 7. CDR1 and CDR2 (germline): SGHRS, YFSETQ. Written as DNA, the CDR3 is TGCGCCAGCAGCTTGTGGGGCAGGGACAGCGAGCAGTACTTC. This codes for CASSLWGRDSEQYF.

This chain links TRBV7-6 with TRBJ1-1; D gene ambiguous. This CDR3 spans 14 amino acids. Germline CDR1 reads SGHVS; CDR2 reads FNYEAQ. V shed 1 base and J shed 0 bases, with 6 bases lying between them. Here the CDR3 reads CASSLGSVNTEAFF. CDR3 sequence (DNA): TGTGCCAGCAGCTTAGGATCAGTGAACACTGAAGCTTTCTTT.